This T cell receptor beta chain was captured by sequencing in a study of blood T cell repertoires in COVID-19. Some clones are missing from TCRdb's copy, which holds only in-frame ones; the method was immunoSEQ multiplex PCR. This sample yields around 62,000 clones, of which roughly 91% are seen a single time; around 10% belongs to the top ten. V gave up 5 bases and J gave up 4 bases, with 14 bases separating them. This CDR3 comprises 14 residues. Germline V gene lookup returns CDR1 SEHNR and CDR2 FQNEAQ (reference sequence). Resolution of symptoms, clearance, or two negative PCRs was present in recovered Cohort 3 donors.

V and J are TRBV7-9 and TRBJ1-1; no clear D. The sequencing input was PBMCs or T cells enriched from blood (not recorded which). The TCR originated in a woman aged 40 to 50 who had recovered from COVID-19. CDR3 loop: CASSTAGGSTEAFF. In DNA, the CDR3 is TGTGCCAGCAGCACGGCGGGAGGGAGCACTGAAGCTTTCTTT. The whole variable domain, remainder taken from reference TRBV7-9 and TRBJ1-1, is DTGVSQNPRHKITKRGQNVTFRCDPISEHNRLYWYRQTLGQGPEFLTYFQNEAQLEKSRLLSDRFSAERPKGSFSTLEIQRTEQGDSAMYLCASSTAGGSTEAFFGQGTRLTVV.